This T cell receptor beta chain is from a study of shared clonotypes between healthy human individuals. Findings of the study overall: Naive subsets, compared against memory subsets, generally had larger estimated richness values. Clonotype sharing among donors was expected to depend on sequencing depth.

The authors distributed each subset's genomic DNA evenly over several immunoSEQ plates. Clones were sequenced by immunoSEQ multiplex PCR, and TCRdb holds only the in-frame ones, with some missing. The repertoire has 1,100,000 or so clones, about 84% of them found once; the top ten carry under 0.6%. This CDR3 is 12 amino acids long. Trimming took off 4 bases at V and 11 bases at J, with 12 bases between the two ends. Looked up from germline, CDR1 is SGHDN and CDR2 is FVKESK. A note on this clone: Its target is unknown.

The receptor was isolated from a man aged 18 to 30 in good health. Some clones in this sample may be carry-over from other donors' samples. This sequence joins TRBV14 and TRBJ2-1; D assignment may be TRBD1 or TRBD2 (6 bases each). Sequenced input: memory CD4+ T cells from PBMCs. Regarding subset: CD45RA-negative fraction. The CDR3: CASSPEGGQQFF. In nucleotides, the CDR3 is TGTGCCAGCAGCCCAGAGGGGGGACAGCAGTTCTTC.